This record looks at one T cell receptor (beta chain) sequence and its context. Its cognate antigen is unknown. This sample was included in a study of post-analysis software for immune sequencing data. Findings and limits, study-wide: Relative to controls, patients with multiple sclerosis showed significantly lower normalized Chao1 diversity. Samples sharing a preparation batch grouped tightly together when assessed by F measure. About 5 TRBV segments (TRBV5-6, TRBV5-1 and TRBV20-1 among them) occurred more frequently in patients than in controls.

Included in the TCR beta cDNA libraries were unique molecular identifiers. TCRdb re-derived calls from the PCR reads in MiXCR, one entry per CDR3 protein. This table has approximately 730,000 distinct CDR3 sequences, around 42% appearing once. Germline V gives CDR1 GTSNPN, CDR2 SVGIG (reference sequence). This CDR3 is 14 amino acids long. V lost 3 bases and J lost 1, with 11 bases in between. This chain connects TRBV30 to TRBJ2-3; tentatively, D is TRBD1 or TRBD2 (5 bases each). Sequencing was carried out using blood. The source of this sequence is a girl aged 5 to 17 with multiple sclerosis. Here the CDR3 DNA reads TGTGCCTGGAGGTGGGGACGAGGCACAGATACGCAGTATTTT. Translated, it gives CAWRWGRGTDTQYF. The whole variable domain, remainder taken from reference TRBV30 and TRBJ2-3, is SQTIHQWPATLVQPVGSPLSLECTVEGTSNPNLYWYRQAAGRGLQLLFYSVGIGQISSEVPQNLSASRPQDRQFILSSKKLLLSDSGFYLCAWRWGRGTDTQYFGPGTRLTVL.